This T cell receptor (beta chain) was sequenced during a study of T cell repertoires in cytomegalovirus infection. Broader study findings: What dominated the ex vivo response were HLA-C-restricted CMV-specific TCR beta clonotypes. Cumulative public TCR beta family frequency identified carriers of CMV plus the relevant HLA.

As concerns this clonotype: The antigen remains undetermined.

The V gene's germline CDR1 is MDHEN and CDR2 SYDVKM. The CDR3 sequence is 13 residues long. V lost 8 bases and J lost 6, with 11 bases in between. TCRdb redid the calling of the reads with MiXCR, one entry per CDR3 protein. The sample holds about 700,000 distinct CDR3 sequences; around a third are singletons and the top ten take about 20%. V is TRBV28 and J is TRBJ1-6; tentatively, D is TRBD1 (5 bases). The source is a human donor in good health (CMV status not recorded). Some clones in this sample may be carry-over from other donors' samples. The sample was cultured PBMCs, taken from culture after CMV antigen stimulation. The CDR3 DNA follows: TGTGCCAGCCAGGGCAGTCTTAATTCACCCCTCCACTTT. Translation: CASQGSLNSPLHF.